This T cell receptor beta chain was identified in a study of memory CD4+ T cells and cytomegalovirus serostatus (dated by TCRdb to between 2017 and 2020). As for the study more broadly: A total of some 33 healthy Belgian adults, of whom 9 were CMV seropositive and about 25 were CMV seronegative, were included in the cohort. CD4+ memory TCRbeta repertoires of a Belgian cohort with known cytomegalovirus serostatus were sequenced in order to replicate a published TCR-based CMV serostatus classifier.

What the work shows at the level of the full study, not this receptor alone: CMV serostatus prediction reached a median bootstrapped AUC of about 0.95 with the original framework and roughly 0.9 with a US-trained random forest. Only CD4+CD45RO+ memory cells were sequenced, unlike the original study, which covered naive and memory CD4+ and CD8+ populations. Of 170 or so previously reported CMV-associated TCRbeta sequences, 67 appeared in the CD4+ memory repertoires, each in one to five individuals. The original-framework classifier achieved a median bootstrapped AUC of around 0.95 with a 95% CI of 0.76-1.00 on the Belgian cohort. Results were interpreted as suggesting that the CMV-associated TCR signature is largely present in the CD4+ memory repertoire.

Genomic DNA was extracted from sorted cells with the Quick-DNA Microprep Kit. Amplification of TCRbeta DNA was done with the immunoSEQ hsTCRbeta kit, following the protocol from the manufacturer. An Illumina MiSeq instrument was used to sequence the TCRbeta libraries. Per the original workflow: Following removal of out-of-frame sequences, a few million distinct TCRbeta sequences were retained, with an average of roughly 70,000 per individual. Two values were used to score each individual: the count of 150 to 200 previously reported CMV-associated TCRbeta sequences and the total count of productive distinct TCRbeta sequences. A beta-binomial model was reimplemented in Python, and random forests from scikit-learn, run with default parameters, were trained on data from the US cohort. Classifier performance on the Belgian cohort was reported as the median AUC with percentile confidence intervals calculated over 10,000 bootstrap iterations. TCRdb holds this immuneACCESS table with in-frame rearrangements only. Some clones are missing; in checked studies, unresolved V genes explain under half, and the rest has no known cause. That table is the source of V, J and clone size, and D and trimming were worked out from the DNA. Across this sample there are about 58,000 clones, with 82% seen only once. The biggest ten clones account for around 0.5% of the sample.

Note on this clone: This receptor's antigen is unknown. Base qualities are not at hand, and no much larger clone is one base apart.

A FACSAria II was used to sort memory CD4+ T cells, defined as single viable CD3+CD4+CD8-CD45RO+ cells. To determine CMV serostatus, a Roche Elecsys assay was used that detects serum IgG against CMV pp150, pp28, p38 and p52. After thawing, total CD4+ T cells were enriched by positive selection with CD4 magnetic microbeads. The samples came from a different study that was designed specifically to examine the CD4+ T cell memory repertoire. Peripheral blood mononuclear cells were isolated and cryopreserved according to standard operating procedures, and serum was stored at -80 degrees C. The staining relied on CD3-PerCP (BW264/56), CD4-APC (RPA-T4), CD45RO-PE (UCHT1) and CD8-Pacific Orange (3B5) antibodies, and Sytox blue was used to exclude non-viable cells. The sample taken for sequencing was memory CD4+ T cells from blood. This TCR was recovered from an adult in good health and CMV-seronegative. Some clones in this sample may be carry-over from other donors' samples.

The DNA sequence is TGCGCCAGCAGCCAAGAGTTTTCGGGGGTTGTTTTCTTT. This codes for CASSQEFSGVVFF. Recombination linked TRBV4-3 to TRBJ1-1; TRBD1 is a weak D gene call, 5 bases matching. Including cysteine and phenylalanine, the CDR3 has 13 amino acids. Only CDR3 DNA remains: 39 bases, in frame from the first base. The germline V gene specifies LGHNA as CDR1 and YSLEER as CDR2. V gives up 0 bases and J gives up 13 bases, and the segment between their germline ends measures 15 bases.